The 24 T cell receptor beta chains presented below share a single source sample, sequenced in a study of post-analysis software for immune sequencing data. The study, taken as a whole, reports: TRBV5-6, TRBV5-1 and TRBV20-1 belonged to a set of roughly five TRBV segments that were more frequent in patients than controls.

The antigens these receptors bind are not known. Unique molecular identifiers tagged the TCR beta cDNA libraries. TCRdb passed the PCR reads through MiXCR, listing each CDR3 protein once. The sample shows hundreds of thousands of distinct CDR3 sequences, over 45% of them seen only once. The specimen sequenced was blood. Receptors were obtained from a girl aged 2 to 9 with multiple sclerosis.

The table lists this clonotype with a few counts. J is TRBJ2-1 and V is TRBV7-2; no firm D call. The CDR3 is 14 residues long. CDR1 is SGHTA, CDR2 FQGNSA, per germline. V lost 1 base and J lost 8, with 12 bases in between. The CDR3: CASSLVAGRDEQFF. The CDR3 region has the DNA TGTGCCAGCAGCTTAGTTGCAGGAAGGGATGAGCAGTTCTTC.

The rearrangement joins TRBV7-6 to TRBJ2-7, with TRBD2 identical over 9 bases. With 4 bases clipped from V and 2 bases from J, the junction kept 3 bases outside the gene matches. CDR3 length: 14 residues. Germline V gene sequence: CDR1 SGHVS, CDR2 FNYEAQ. This CDR3 reads CASSSGLAPYEQYF. CDR3 in DNA: TGTGCCAGCAGCTCCGGACTAGCGCCCTACGAGCAGTACTTC. The variable domain in full, with the rest retrieved from reference TRBV7-6 and TRBJ2-7, is GAGVSQSPRYKVTKRGQDVALRCDPISGHVSLYWYRQALGQGPEFLTYFNYEAQQDKSGLPNDRFSAERPEGSISTLTIQRTEQRDSAMYRCASSSGLAPYEQYFGPGTRLTVT.

This chain links TRBV28 with TRBJ1-1; D is unresolved. There are 14 residues in the CDR3. Germline values: CDR1 MDHEN, CDR2 SYDVKM. Trimming removed 5 bases from V and 3 bases from J, with 13 bases in between. For the CDR3, the DNA is TGTGCCAGCAGTCCGTCGTGGACGCACACTGAAGCTTTCTTT. It yields the protein CASSPSWTHTEAFF.

V usage is TRBV28 and J usage is TRBJ1-4; tentative D call: TRBD1 (6 bases). V was trimmed by 1 base and J by 6 bases, leaving 12 bases between them. CDR3 length: 15 residues. Germline V CDR1 and CDR2: MDHEN, SYDVKM. The CDR3 DNA reads TGTGCCAGCAGTTTATACCAGGGGCCCCATGAAAAACTGTTTTTT. It codes for CASSLYQGPHEKLFF.

This chain joins TRBV11-2 and TRBJ2-3; possibly TRBD1 or TRBD2 for D (5 bases each). Germline CDR1 SGHAT, CDR2 FQNNGV. This CDR3 spans 16 amino acids. Trimming shortened V by 1 base and J by 4 bases, and 15 bases separated the two germline ends. CDR3 nucleotide sequence: TGTGCCAGCAGCTTAGTGCCGGGGACCTCCCCAGATACGCAGTATTTT. It yields the protein CASSLVPGTSPDTQYF. The full variable domain, rest sourced from reference TRBV11-2 and TRBJ2-3, is EAGVAQSPRYKIIEKRQSVAFWCNPISGHATLYWYQQILGQGPKLLIQFQNNGVVDDSQLPKDRFSAERLKGVDSTLKIQPAKLEDSAVYLCASSLVPGTSPDTQYFGPGTRLTVL.

This clonotype was detected only a few times. CDR3 amino acids: CASIPAGAYNEQFF. CDR3 bases: TGTGCCAGCATCCCTGCTGGGGCCTACAATGAGCAGTTCTTC. The rearrangement joins TRBV12-3 or TRBV12-4 to TRBJ2-1; no reliable D call. This CDR3 region has 14 residues. The V end lost 7 bases, the J end lost 2 bases, and 12 bases lay between the germline ends.

This clonotype was detected ten times or more. CDR3 coding DNA: TGTGCCAGCAGTGACGGTGGAATTGACACTGAAGCTTTCTTT. Protein product: CASSDGGIDTEAFF. The V and J genes are TRBV25-1 and TRBJ1-1; no definite D call. Germline CDR1 reads MGHDK; CDR2 reads SYGVNS. Trimming removed 3 bases from V and 3 bases from J, with 11 bases in between. CDR3 length: 14 amino acids.

The DNA of the CDR3 is TGTGCCAGCAGCTTAGGTCCCGGGAACATTCAGTACTTC. It encodes CASSLGPGNIQYF. The V call is TRBV7-2, the J call TRBJ2-4; D ambiguous. Trimming stripped 1 base from V and 7 bases from J, with 8 bases between. CDR1 and CDR2 (germline): SGHTA, FQGNSA. This CDR3 comprises 13 residues. The full variable domain, in which reference TRBV7-2 and TRBJ2-4 provide the parts outside the CDR3, is GAGVSQSPSNKVTEKGKDVELRCDPISGHTALYWYRQSLGQGLEFLIYFQGNSAPDKSGLPSDRFSAERTGGSVSTLTIQRTQQEDSAVYLCASSLGPGNIQYFGAGTRLSVL.

V is TRBV5-5 and J is TRBJ2-5; TRBD1 matches at 11 bases. Germline loops: CDR1 SGHKS, CDR2 YYEKEE (reference sequence). The CDR3 length is 14 residues. V was pared by 3 bases and J by 5 bases, with 3 bases of the junction left unmatched. The CDR3 nucleotides are TGTGCCAGCAGCTGGGACAGGGGGGGCGAGACCCAGTACTTC. It specifies CASSWDRGGETQYF.

This chain links TRBV5-1 with TRBJ2-5; TRBD2 might be the D (6 bases). V was shortened by 7 bases and J by 1 base, with 17 bases between the two germline ends. The CDR3 contains 15 residues. Germline V gene sequence: CDR1 SGHRS, CDR2 YFSETQ. CDR3 in DNA: TGCGCCAGCCATCGGGATAGCGGCTCCCAAGAGACCCAGTACTTC. This codes for CASHRDSGSQETQYF.

The gene calls are TRBV7-7 and TRBJ2-3; tentative D call: TRBD2 (5 bases). The CDR3 is 15 amino acids. Germline assignment: CDR1 SSHAT and CDR2 FNYEAQ (reference sequence). V gave up 5 bases and J gave up 0 bases, with 12 bases separating them. CDR3 protein: CASSPAGSSTDTQYF. DNA of the CDR3: TGTGCCAGCAGCCCGGCGGGTTCTAGCACAGATACGCAGTATTTT.

The chain is built from TRBV6-5 and TRBJ1-4; D is ambiguous. Germline-derived CDR1 and CDR2 are MNHEY and SVGAGI. This CDR3 is built from 15 residues. The ends were cut back, 9 bases at V and 5 bases at J, with 19 bases in the middle. The CDR3 DNA reads as TGTGCCAGTCCAGGCGGGGAAGGGCAGAATGAAAAACTGTTTTTT. Its protein is CASPGGEGQNEKLFF.

This chain uses TRBV12-3 or TRBV12-4 with TRBJ1-2; tentative D call: TRBD1 (6 bases). Between the trimmed V and J ends, which lost 7 bases and 8 bases, there was a span of 14 bases. CDR3 length equals 12 residues. This CDR3 is CASMRGGTGYTF. In DNA form, the CDR3 reads TGTGCCAGCATGAGGGGGGGAACCGGCTACACCTTC.

Only a few counts were recorded for this clonotype. This chain uses TRBV5-1 with TRBJ2-3, with TRBD2 identical over 9 bases. The CDR3 extends over 15 amino acids. Germline loops: CDR1 SGHRS, CDR2 YFSETQ. V lost 7 bases and J lost 8; bases outside the gene matches: 14. Written as DNA, the CDR3 is TGCGCCAGCTTCGGGACTAGCAGTTCCCTTGCTACGCAGTATTTT. Translating gives CASFGTSSSLATQYF.

This clonotype appeared a single time. The rearrangement uses TRBV20-1 and TRBJ2-1; the D is unclear. CDR1 is DFQATT and CDR2 is SNEGSKA in the germline V gene (reference sequence). The V and J ends lost 6 bases and 8 bases respectively, with 20 bases between them. The CDR3 contains 14 residues. The chain's CDR3 is CSAPVVGPSYEQFF. CDR3 DNA: TGCAGTGCACCTGTGGTAGGCCCAAGCTATGAGCAGTTCTTC.

The chain couples TRBV18 to TRBJ2-3, with 7 positions matching TRBD2. The germline V gene has CDR1 KGHSH and CDR2 LQKENI. The CDR3 covers 17 residues. With 2 bases clipped from V and 6 bases from J, the junction kept 14 bases outside the gene matches. CDR3 amino acids: CASSPRSRLAELDTQYF. The CDR3 nucleotides read TGTGCCAGCTCACCAAGGTCGCGGCTAGCGGAATTGGATACGCAGTATTTT.

This clonotype was detected only a few times. The CDR3 DNA sequence: TGTGCCAGCAGCTTTGGGACCACCGAGACCCAGTACTTC. Translated: CASSFGTTETQYF. This chain joins TRBV7-9 and TRBJ2-5; D may match TRBD1 or TRBD2 (5 bases each). V was cut by 3 bases and J by 5 bases, with 10 bases left in between. Germline-derived CDR1 and CDR2 are SEHNR and FQNEAQ (reference sequence). The CDR3 sequence is 13 residues long.

This clonotype was detected a few times. The chain is built from TRBV6-6 and TRBJ2-3, with D unclear. CDR3 size: 17 residues. Germline lookup yields CDR1 MNHNY and CDR2 SVGAGI (reference sequence). V lost 5 bases and J 2 bases, leaving 20 bases between the germline ends. This CDR3 reads CASSTLIAYPTTDTQYF. The DNA of the CDR3 is TGTGCCAGCAGTACCCTCATAGCCTACCCCACCACAGATACGCAGTATTTT.

The chain carries TRBV7-2 and TRBJ2-7; D remains unclear. The germline CDR1 and CDR2 sequences are SGHTA and FQGNSA. The CDR3 consists of 14 residues. V lost 0 bases and J 0 bases, leaving 6 bases between the germline ends. Written as DNA, the CDR3 is TGTGCCAGCAGCTTAGCGGCCAACTCCTACGAGCAGTACTTC. As protein: CASSLAANSYEQYF. Full variable domain (missing parts from reference TRBV7-2 and TRBJ2-7): GAGVSQSPSNKVTEKGKDVELRCDPISGHTALYWYRQSLGQGLEFLIYFQGNSAPDKSGLPSDRFSAERTGGSVSTLTIQRTQQEDSAVYLCASSLAANSYEQYFGPGTRLTVT.

The chain links TRBV29-1 to TRBJ1-1; D is perhaps TRBD1 (5 bases). V was clipped by 7 bases and J by 4 bases, with 13 bases between them. This CDR3 spans 12 amino acids. The germline gives CDR1 SQVTM, CDR2 ANQGSEA. Here the CDR3 DNA reads TGCAGCGGCACTGGGGGTGTCACTGAAGCTTTCTTT. As protein: CSGTGGVTEAFF.

This chain links TRBV7-9 with TRBJ2-5, with D perhaps TRBD2 (6 bases). CDR1 and CDR2 (germline): SEHNR, FQNEAQ (reference sequence). V was cut by 5 bases and J by 2 bases, with 12 bases left in between. The CDR3 runs 14 residues. The CDR3 reads CASSPGTPQETQYF. The CDR3 bases are TGTGCCAGCAGCCCCGGGACTCCACAAGAGACCCAGTACTTC.

This clonotype occurred a few times. The chain is built from TRBV7-6 and TRBJ2-7; 9 positions match TRBD1. J was trimmed by 2 bases and V by 5 bases; bases with no gene match: 7. Germline CDR1 and CDR2: SGHVS and FNYEAQ. The CDR3 length is 15 residues. The CDR3 DNA reads as TGTGCCAGCAGCCCTCTCGGGACAGGGACCTACGAGCAGTACTTC. As protein: CASSPLGTGTYEQYF.

The chain has TRBV7-3 and TRBJ1-3; tentatively, D is TRBD1 (5 bases). CDR1 and CDR2 from the germline V gene are SGHTA and FQGTGA. V was cut by 5 bases and J by 0 bases, with 14 bases left in between. This CDR3 spans 16 amino acids. CDR3 protein: CASSPGGGSSGNTIYF. CDR3 coding DNA: TGTGCCAGCAGCCCGGGGGGGGGGAGCTCTGGAAACACCATATATTTT.

The chain joins TRBV20-1 to TRBJ2-1; D uncertain. Germline V lookup: CDR1 DFQATT, CDR2 SNEGSKA (reference sequence). The CDR3 has 17 amino acids. The germline V and J ends were trimmed by 2 bases and 3 bases, with 20 bases remaining between them. The CDR3 sequence: CSARSALGRIDYNEQFF. The CDR3 DNA is TGCAGTGCTAGATCTGCACTTGGAAGGATTGACTACAATGAGCAGTTCTTC.